This entry describes one T cell receptor beta chain. The antigen remains unidentified. The CDR3 covers 13 residues. The J segment lost 4 bases and the V segment lost 6 bases, leaving 2 bases of the junction unmatched. From germline, CDR1 is SNHLY and CDR2 FYNNEI. This specimen comes from a study of CD8 T cell repertoires and HIV-1 epitope variants. Some clones are missing from TCRdb's copy, which holds only in-frame ones; the method was immunoSEQ multiplex PCR. The repertoire has about 2,500 clones, around 60% of them found once; the top ten carry more than 35%. This clonotype was obtained from a male donor with HIV. The sample was cultured CD8+ T cells derived from PBMCs. This chain uses TRBV2 with TRBJ2-2; 7 bases fit TRBD2. The CDR3 bases are TGTGCCAGCAGAAGGGAGGGCACCGGGGAGCTGTTTTTT. This codes for CASRREGTGELFF. Full variable domain (remainder filled in from reference TRBV2 and TRBJ2-2): EPEVTQTPSHQVTQMGQEVILRCVPISNHLYFYWYRQILGQKVEFLVSFYNNEISEKSEIFDDQFSVERPDGSNFTLKIRSTKLEDSAMYFCASRREGTGELFFGEGSRLTVL.